The source of this T cell receptor beta chain is a study of blood T cell repertoires in COVID-19. Method: immunoSEQ multiplex PCR; TCRdb's copy keeps in-frame clones and lacks some. The sample comprises 25,000 to 30,000 clones, under 85% of which are singletons, and about 40% rests with the top ten. The CDR3 runs 14 residues. V was shortened by 1 base and J by 3 bases, with 8 bases between the two germline ends. The germline V gene has CDR1 SGHDT and CDR2 YYEEEE. Sequencing was performed on peripheral blood. This sequence was found in a man in his sixties or seventies with acute or convalescent COVID-19. The J gene is TRBJ1-3, the V gene TRBV5-6; D gene uncertain. DNA for the CDR3: TGTGCCAGCAGCTTGAGATCTAGTGGAAACACCATATATTTT. It encodes CASSLRSSGNTIYF.